Shown below are 13 T cell receptor beta chains from a single sample sequenced in a study of cytomegalovirus exposure and HLA in healthy donors. The study ran its PCR with 60 Vbeta and 13 Jbeta primers. Generated by immunoSEQ multiplex PCR, the TCRdb table keeps only in-frame clones and is missing some. Here the sample spans over 65,000 clones, roughly 69% being singletons. The sequenced sample was PBMCs. The receptors were gathered from a woman aged 45-65 years in good health and CMV-seropositive.

The genes are TRBV5-1 and TRBJ2-7, with 8 nucleotides matching TRBD1. J was trimmed by 5 bases and V by 5 bases; bases with no gene match: 9. CDR1 is SGHRS and CDR2 is YFSETQ in the germline V gene. The CDR3 consists of 14 residues. Written as DNA, the CDR3 is TGCGCCAGCAGGGTCAGGACAGGGTCCCACGAGCAGTACTTC. This translates into CASRVRTGSHEQYF. Full variable domain (outside the CDR3, taken from reference TRBV5-1 and TRBJ2-7): KAGVTQTPRYLIKTRGQQVTLSCSPISGHRSVSWYQQTPGQGLQFLFEYFSETQRNKGNFPGRFSGRQFSNSRSEMNVSTLELGDSALYLCASRVRTGSHEQYFGPGTRLTVT.

This chain uses TRBV19 with TRBJ2-7; 7 nucleotides line up with TRBD2. V gave up 4 bases and J gave up 4 bases; unmatched junction bases: 10. The germline gives CDR1 LNHDA, CDR2 SQIVND (reference sequence). The CDR3 extends over 15 amino acids. The CDR3 loop reads CASSTQPGLKYEQYF. The CDR3 nucleotides read TGTGCCAGTAGTACCCAACCGGGACTAAAATACGAGCAGTACTTC.

This clone appeared once. The chain carries TRBV4-1 and TRBJ2-5; 11 bases match TRBD2. V lost 6 bases to trimming and J lost 5 bases; unmatched junction nucleotides: 14. Per the germline V gene, CDR1 is MGHRA and CDR2 is YSYEKL. The CDR3 spans 17 residues. Here the CDR3 DNA reads TGCGCCAGCAGTCTGACGTCGGGGACTAGCGGATGGGAGACCCAGTACTTC. Its translation: CASSLTSGTSGWETQYF.

This chain uses TRBV25-1 with TRBJ1-3; D is undetermined. This CDR3 has 14 residues. V was trimmed by 8 bases and J by 1 base, leaving 12 bases between them. Germline V gives CDR1 MGHDK, CDR2 SYGVNS. This CDR3 reads CASDEQLSGNTIYF. The CDR3 nucleotides read TGTGCCAGCGACGAACAGTTATCTGGAAACACCATATATTTT. Variable domain in full (rest from reference TRBV25-1 and TRBJ1-3): EADIYQTPRYLVIGTGKKITLECSQTMGHDKMYWYQQDPGMELHLIHYSYGVNSTEKGDLSSESTVSRIRTEHFPLTLESARPSHTSQYLCASDEQLSGNTIYFGEGSWLTVV.

In its sample, this clone was seen once. CDR3 loop: CASSYLGQDQETQYF. The CDR3 bases are TGTGCCAGCAGTTACTTGGGACAGGATCAAGAGACCCAGTACTTC. The chain recombines TRBV6-5 with TRBJ2-5; 8 bases match TRBD1. CDR1 and CDR2 (germline): MNHEY, SVGAGI. CDR3 length: 15 amino acids. V shed 1 base and J 2 bases; nucleotides not matched to a gene: 3.

This clone was seen only a few times. The chain has TRBV6-6 and TRBJ2-7, with D possibly matching TRBD1 (7 bases). The CDR3 runs 14 residues. The germline V gene encodes CDR1 MNHNY and CDR2 SVGAGI (reference sequence). Trimming removed 5 bases at V and 2 bases at J, with 13 bases between. The CDR3 here is CASSHGGQPYEQYF. The CDR3 bases are TGTGCCAGCAGTCACGGGGGACAGCCCTACGAGCAGTACTTC.

The V and J genes are TRBV19 and TRBJ1-4; no definite D call. V was trimmed by 3 bases and J by 7 bases, leaving 15 bases between them. The CDR3 has 15 amino acids. The germline gives CDR1 LNHDA, CDR2 SQIVND (reference sequence). CDR3 sequence reads: CASSISAGESEKLFF. CDR3 nucleotides: TGTGCCAGTAGTATTTCGGCCGGGGAAAGTGAAAAACTGTTTTTT.

The chain uses TRBV10-1 and TRBJ2-3, with D tentatively TRBD2 (6 bases). V lost 4 bases and J 0 bases, leaving 17 bases between the germline ends. From germline, CDR1 is WNHNN and CDR2 SYGVQD (reference sequence). The CDR3 spans 17 residues. The CDR3 region is CASSAISAGSSTDTQYF. The DNA for the CDR3 is TGCGCCAGCAGTGCTATATCAGCGGGCTCAAGCACAGATACGCAGTATTTT.

J is TRBJ1-5 and V is TRBV6-1; D is ambiguous. The CDR3 is 13 amino acids. Trimming removed 2 bases from V and 6 bases from J, with 8 bases in between. Germline values: CDR1 MNHNS, CDR2 SASEGT. The CDR3 spells CASSEPGGQPQHF. The DNA for the CDR3 is TGTGCCAGCAGTGAACCTGGCGGTCAGCCCCAGCATTTT.

This clone occurred a few times. The chain employs TRBV19 and TRBJ1-2; D is unclear. Trimming removed 1 base at V and 4 bases at J, with 10 bases between. Germline V CDR1 and CDR2: LNHDA, SQIVND (reference sequence). The CDR3 runs 14 residues. The CDR3 DNA reads as TGTGCCAGTAGTATAGGTGCAGGAGGCTATGGCTACACCTTC. This sequence encodes CASSIGAGGYGYTF.

This sequence joins TRBV7-9 and TRBJ1-6; D unclear. The germline CDR1 and CDR2 sequences are SEHNR and FQNEAQ (reference sequence). The germline V and J ends were trimmed by 7 bases and 4 bases, with 8 bases remaining between them. The CDR3 is 13 amino acids. As DNA, the CDR3 is TGTGCCAGCACGGCGGGTTATAATTCACCCCTCCACTTT. This encodes CASTAGYNSPLHF.

The V call is TRBV5-1, the J call TRBJ1-2; D is ambiguous. The V and J ends lost 0 bases and 2 bases respectively, with 8 bases between them. The CDR3 covers 14 residues. Germline V gene sequence: CDR1 SGHRS, CDR2 YFSETQ. CDR3 bases: TGCGCCAGCAGCTTGGCGCTACGGAACTATGGCTACACCTTC. Translating it yields CASSLALRNYGYTF.

J is TRBJ2-1 and V is TRBV6-6; tentatively, D is TRBD2 (6 bases). In germline, CDR1 is MNHNY, CDR2 SVGAGI (reference sequence). The CDR3 consists of 15 residues. Between the trimmed V and J ends, which lost 2 bases and 1 base, there was a span of 9 bases. The CDR3 DNA is TGTGCCAGCAGTTACACTAGCTCATCCTACAATGAGCAGTTCTTC. This sequence encodes CASSYTSSSYNEQFF.